This T cell receptor (beta chain) was sequenced in a study of blood T cell repertoires in COVID-19. In the original workflow: Estimates of nucleated cell counts were drawn from the amplification of reference gene primers. TCRdb's table, derived via immunoSEQ multiplex PCR, lists solely in-frame clones and lacks some. The V and J calls and clone size are taken from that table; D and trimming were inferred from the DNA. The table includes about 130,000 clones, about 80% detected once. Input material: peripheral blood. The TCR was taken from a middle-aged man with active or convalescent COVID-19.

The CDR3 sequence: CASAGQGYGGELFF. Here the CDR3 DNA reads TGTGCTAGTGCCGGACAGGGCTATGGCGGGGAGCTGTTTTTT. The V and J genes are TRBV12-5 and TRBJ2-2; 8 bases line up with TRBD1. This CDR3 spans 14 amino acids. V was pared by 7 bases and J by 7 bases, with 8 bases of the junction left unmatched. Germline CDR1 LGHNT, CDR2 FRNRAP.